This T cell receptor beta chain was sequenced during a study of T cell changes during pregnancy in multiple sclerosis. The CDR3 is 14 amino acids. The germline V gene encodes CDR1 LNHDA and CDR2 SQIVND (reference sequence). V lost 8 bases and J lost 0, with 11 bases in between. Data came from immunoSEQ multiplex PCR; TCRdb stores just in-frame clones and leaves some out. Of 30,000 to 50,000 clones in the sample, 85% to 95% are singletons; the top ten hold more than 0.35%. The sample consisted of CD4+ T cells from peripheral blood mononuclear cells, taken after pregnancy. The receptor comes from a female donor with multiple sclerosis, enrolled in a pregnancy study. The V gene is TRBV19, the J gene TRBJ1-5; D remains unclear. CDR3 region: CASCQSYSNQPQHF. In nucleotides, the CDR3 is TGTGCCAGTTGTCAATCCTATAGCAATCAGCCCCAGCATTTT.